These T cell receptor beta chains were read from a single sample in a study of OX40 agonist ivuxolimab in advanced cancers. Sequencing was performed with immunoSEQ multiplex PCR; in TCRdb, only in-frame clones are kept and a portion is missing. The sample has tens of thousands of clones; around 73% are singletons. Sequencing was performed on CD4+ or CD8+ T cells sorted from blood, taken in a trial of the OX40 agonist ivuxolimab. These receptors were obtained from an adult with an advanced solid tumor such as melanoma, head and neck, liver or kidney cancer. Each CDR3 is given with its conserved first and last residue. Fields, in order: J gene, clone size, D gene, V gene, CDR3 DNA, CDR3 protein. A D gene is named only where the DNA matches it firmly. Expanded clones are given a class, and other clones once, few, many or no size at all.

>TRBJ2-1|few|.|TRBV6-1
TGTGCCAGCAGCGAGTGGACAGACCACAATGAGCAGTTCTTC
CASSEWTDHNEQFF
>TRBJ2-7|.|.|TRBV4-3
TGCGCCAGCAGCCAAGCTGGGGGAATGGACGAGCAGTACTTC
CASSQAGGMDEQYF
>TRBJ2-5|once|TRBD1|TRBV18
TGTGCCAGCTCGCCCCGGGACAGGGGCCAAGAGACCCAGTACTTC
CASSPRDRGQETQYF
>TRBJ2-3|.|.|TRBV4-3
TGCGCCAGCAGCCAAGGGGCCCGAACGACAGATACGCAGTATTTT
CASSQGARTTDTQYF
>TRBJ2-6|.|TRBD1|TRBV28
TGTGCCAGCAGTTTAGCCCAGGGACAGGGCCCACAGTCTGGGGCCAACGTCCTGACTTTC
CASSLAQGQGPQSGANVLTF
>TRBJ2-5|.|TRBD1|TRBV2
TGTGCCAGCAGTGAAGGCGGGACAGGCTTAGAGACCCAGTACTTC
CASSEGGTGLETQYF
>TRBJ2-7|.|.|TRBV29-1
TGCAGCGTCGGGACGGGGAACGAGCAGTACTTC
CSVGTGNEQYF
>TRBJ1-4|.|TRBD1|TRBV9
TGTGCCAGCAGCGCAAGTGGGGGACAGGGGGCGCTGAATGAAAAACTGTTTTTT
CASSASGGQGALNEKLFF
>TRBJ2-2|.|TRBD1|TRBV18
TGTGCCAGCTCACCAGAGGACAGGTTTAACACCGGGGAGCTGTTTTTT
CASSPEDRFNTGELFF
>TRBJ1-1|.|.|TRBV6-1
TGTGCCAGCAGTGAAGGGCCTAACACTGAAGCTTTCTTT
CASSEGPNTEAFF
>TRBJ2-7|few|.|TRBV6-6
TGTGCCAGCACTCCAGGGTACTCCTACGAGCAGTACTTC
CASTPGYSYEQYF
>TRBJ2-7|.|.|TRBV9
TGTGCCAGCAGCGTAGGATGGGGAAACTCCTACGAGCAGTACTTC
CASSVGWGNSYEQYF
>TRBJ2-4|few|TRBD2|TRBV28
TGTGCCAGCAGCCCAGCGGGGGAAAACATTCAGTACTTC
CASSPAGENIQYF
>TRBJ2-3|.|TRBD2|TRBV4-3
TGCGCCAGCAGCCGCGGACTAGCGGGAGCAGATACGCAGTATTTT
CASSRGLAGADTQYF
>TRBJ2-7|.|.|TRBV10-3
TGTGCCATCAGTGAGCCAACCGGTCTAGGTTACTTC
CAISEPTGLGYF
>TRBJ2-6|once|.|TRBV5-1
TGCGCCAGCAGCTTGGGGTCTGGGGCCAACGTCCTGACTTTC
CASSLGSGANVLTF
>TRBJ2-5|.|.|TRBV7-6
TGTGCCAGCAGCTTAGGATTAGGGGGAACAGGGTCATACTTC
CASSLGLGGTGSYF
>TRBJ2-1|.|.|TRBV6-6
TGTGCCAGCAGGCCCGACGGACTCTCCTACAATGAGCAGTTCTTC
CASRPDGLSYNEQFF
>TRBJ1-6|.|.|TRBV28
TGTGCCAGCAGGGGAAGGGAGTTTGGGAATTCACCCCTCCACTTT
CASRGREFGNSPLHF